A selection of T cell receptor beta chains follows, all from one sample in a study of blood T cell repertoires in COVID-19. Only in-frame clones appear in the TCRdb table, and some are missing; sequencing was by immunoSEQ multiplex PCR. The sample contains about 140,000 clones, about 76% of which appear only once. Sequencing input: peripheral blood. The receptors here all came from a woman in her sixties with active or convalescent COVID-19. The CDR3 runs from the conserved cysteine through the conserved F or W. A D gene is named only where the DNA matches it firmly. Clone size is given for some rows only: seen once, a few or many times, or a class if the clone is expanded.

CDR3aa,CDR3nt,abundance,j_gene,d_gene,v_gene
CASSYRDRGGTGELFF,TGTGCCAGCAGCTACCGGGACAGAGGGGGGACCGGGGAGCTGTTTTTT,-,TRBJ2-2,-,TRBV6-5
CASSGQGNTGELFF,TGCGCCAGCAGTGGCCAGGGGAACACCGGGGAGCTGTTTTTT,-,TRBJ2-2,-,TRBV10-1
CASSLGGPWDEQFF,TGTGCCAGCAGCTTAGGAGGGCCGTGGGATGAGCAGTTCTTC,-,TRBJ2-1,-,TRBV11-2
CASSVDSSGIAYEQFF,TGCGCCAGCAGCGTCGATAGTAGCGGGATTGCATATGAGCAGTTCTTC,-,TRBJ2-1,TRBD2,TRBV5-1
CASSRAGENYGYTF,TGTGCCAGCTCCCGGGCCGGGGAAAACTATGGCTACACCTTC,-,TRBJ1-2,-,TRBV19
CATSIGGGSTDTQYF,TGTGCCACCAGCATCGGCGGGGGGTCAACAGATACGCAGTATTTT,-,TRBJ2-3,TRBD2,TRBV15
CASSQLRGTDTQYF,TGTGCCAGCAGCCAGTTACGGGGCACAGATACGCAGTATTTT,-,TRBJ2-3,-,TRBV3-1/TRBV3-2
CATLPGGITYEQYF,TGTGCCACACTCCCGGGCGGGATCACCTACGAGCAGTACTTC,few,TRBJ2-7,-,TRBV28
CAWSLPTGAGGNTIYF,TGTGCCTGGAGTCTCCCAACAGGAGCAGGGGGAAACACCATATATTTT,-,TRBJ1-3,-,TRBV30
CASRVAGHPVETQYF,TGCGCCAGCAGGGTGGCCGGACACCCTGTAGAGACCCAGTACTTC,-,TRBJ2-5,-,TRBV5-1
CASSHSRTGVLDPNTEAFF,TGTGCCAGCAGCCATTCCCGCACAGGGGTTCTCGACCCGAACACTGAAGCTTTCTTT,-,TRBJ1-1,TRBD1,TRBV7-9
CASSLVQDTDTQYF,TGCGCCAGCAGCTTGGTCCAGGACACAGATACGCAGTATTTT,-,TRBJ2-3,-,TRBV5-1
CASSKKGRVGFYEQYF,TGTGCCAGCAGCAAAAAAGGCAGGGTGGGTTTCTACGAGCAGTACTTC,-,TRBJ2-7,-,TRBV21-1
CASTRTSGYYEQYF,TGTGCCAGCACCAGGACTAGCGGGTACTACGAGCAGTACTTC,once,TRBJ2-7,TRBD2,TRBV2
CSVPREGTNTDTQYF,TGCAGCGTTCCGCGCGAGGGAACCAACACAGATACGCAGTATTTT,-,TRBJ2-3,-,TRBV29-1